The clone carrying this T cell receptor (beta chain) has just one count. Using immunoSEQ multiplex PCR, the repertoire was profiled, and TCRdb retains in-frame clones only, with some absent. The sample lists about 150,000 clones, about 91% occurring once. This record comes from a study of control samples from healthy donors and cancer patients. The TCR was taken from a man aged 25-40 years in good health. Sequenced sample: blood.

CDR3 nucleotide sequence: TGTGCCAGCACCTTACTGACAGGGGGTGACTATGGCTACACCTTC. Translated, it gives CASTLLTGGDYGYTF. The rearrangement links TRBV6-5 to TRBJ1-2; 9 positions agree with TRBD1. CDR1 is MNHEY and CDR2 is SVGAGI in the germline V gene. The CDR3 is 15 residues long. Trimming took 7 bases from V and 3 from J; bases not matched to a gene: 9.